This is a list of T cell receptor beta chains from one sample in a study of CD8 T cells in Susac syndrome. TCRdb used MiXCR to reprocess the immunoSEQ multiplex PCR reads, holding one entry per CDR3 protein. This table holds roughly 160,000 distinct CDR3 sequences, 95% to 97% found once. Sequencing was done on a sample of CD4+ T cells from PBMCs. Receptors originate from a human donor with Susac syndrome. CDR3s leave out the opening cysteine and the closing phenylalanine or tryptophan. The D gene is left open where the match is weak.

TRBJ1-1	NA	TRBV12-3/TRBV12-4	ASSLRGWTEAF
TRBJ1-5	NA	TRBV12-3/TRBV12-4	ASTLGRQPQH
TRBJ2-4	NA	TRBV10-3	AISEWGDRNIQY
TRBJ2-5	TRBD2	TRBV12-3/TRBV12-4	ASSLELAGTETQY
TRBJ2-5	NA	TRBV7-2	ASSPHPGQETQY
TRBJ2-2	TRBD1	TRBV6-5	ASSRTGGITGELF
TRBJ1-3	NA	TRBV25-1	ASSFSGNTIY
TRBJ2-2	NA	TRBV5-4	ASSLEMRAGELF
TRBJ2-2	NA	TRBV29-1	SVGEGHGELF
TRBJ2-2	TRBD1	TRBV5-1	ASSFPEGAIGELF
TRBJ2-3	TRBD2	TRBV5-6	ASERLAGTTDTQY
TRBJ2-2	NA	TRBV20-1	SARDTLQPGELF
TRBJ2-4	TRBD1	TRBV28	ASKQGENIQY
TRBJ2-1	NA	TRBV29-1	SVVPGSSDEQF
TRBJ2-1	NA	TRBV19	ASNPGAVGNEQF
TRBJ2-5	NA	TRBV7-2	ASSLQRAHLETQY
TRBJ2-5	NA	TRBV9	ASSVMSGEGETQY
TRBJ2-1	NA	TRBV7-9	ASSPDHLMKF
TRBJ2-1	NA	TRBV15	ATSRDQGGYNEQF
TRBJ2-1	NA	TRBV2	ASRYQGGGSYNEQF
TRBJ1-6	TRBD1	TRBV4-2	ASSQEQGAFSPLH
TRBJ2-4	NA	TRBV7-2	ASTRAEAAKNIQY
TRBJ2-1	NA	TRBV7-2	ASSLRNEQF
TRBJ2-2	NA	TRBV4-3	ASSQEIEGALNTGELF
TRBJ1-5	NA	TRBV30	AWSVTTGGLRNNQPQH
TRBJ2-1	TRBD2	TRBV20-1	SASGTRGTSSYNEQF
TRBJ2-2	NA	TRBV29-1	SVERTLRGGLF
TRBJ2-4	NA	TRBV27	ASSLSTTGDIQY
TRBJ1-4	NA	TRBV9	ASSVGVNDNEKLF
TRBJ2-1	TRBD1	TRBV7-9	AGTGGANNEQF
TRBJ2-5	NA	TRBV11-2	ASSPLTTDQETQY
TRBJ2-2	TRBD1	TRBV14	ASSETGGVGGELF
TRBJ1-2	NA	TRBV7-2	ASSLSIDNYGYT
TRBJ2-3	NA	TRBV5-1	ASSLDGSQITDTQY
TRBJ2-3	NA	TRBV4-2	ASSQEGVGRGRISTDTQY
TRBJ2-5	NA	TRBV7-8	ASGREYQETQY
TRBJ1-2	TRBD1	TRBV29-1	SVENPGTGYGYT
TRBJ2-1	NA	TRBV14	ASSPYRQVLYNEQF
TRBJ2-7	NA	TRBV4-2	ASSQDLEGPYEQY
TRBJ1-2	NA	TRBV6-6	ASRPGVYGYT
TRBJ2-7	NA	TRBV30	AWTLGLFTSYEQY
TRBJ1-2	NA	TRBV29-1	SAHGGAGRGGYT
TRBJ1-6	NA	TRBV5-6	ASSRGPPARDSPLH
TRBJ1-6	NA	TRBV5-1	ASSLFMAGSLNSPLH
TRBJ2-5	NA	TRBV29-1	SAFQETQY
TRBJ2-1	TRBD1	TRBV11-2	ASTPGTGTWNEQF
TRBJ1-4	NA	TRBV7-9	ASSFGDSGRKLF
TRBJ2-4	NA	TRBV5-1	ASSLDPLRSNIQY
TRBJ2-7	NA	TRBV5-6	ASSWGRAANPYEQY
TRBJ1-6	TRBD1	TRBV7-2	ASTGQDNSPLH
TRBJ2-5	TRBD2	TRBV2	ASSPQGLAEETQY
TRBJ1-2	NA	TRBV4-3	ASSQAGPNYGYT
TRBJ2-2	TRBD2	TRBV9	ASSVGLAGGYGELF
TRBJ1-1	TRBD1	TRBV27	ASSIQGGRGTEAF